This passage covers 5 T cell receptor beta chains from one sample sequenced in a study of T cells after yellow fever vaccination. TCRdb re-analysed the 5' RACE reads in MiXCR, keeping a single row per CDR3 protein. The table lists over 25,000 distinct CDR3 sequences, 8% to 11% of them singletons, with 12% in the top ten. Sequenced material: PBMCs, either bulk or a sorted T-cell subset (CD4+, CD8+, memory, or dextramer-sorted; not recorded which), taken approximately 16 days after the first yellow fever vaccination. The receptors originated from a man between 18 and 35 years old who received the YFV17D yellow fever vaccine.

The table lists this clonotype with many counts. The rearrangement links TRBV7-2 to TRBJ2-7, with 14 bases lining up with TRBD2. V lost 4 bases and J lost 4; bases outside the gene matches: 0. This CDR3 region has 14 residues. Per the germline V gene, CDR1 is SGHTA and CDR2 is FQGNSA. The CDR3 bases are TGTGCCAGCAGCTGGACTAGCGGGGGGTACGAGCAGTACTTC. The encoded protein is CASSWTSGGYEQYF.

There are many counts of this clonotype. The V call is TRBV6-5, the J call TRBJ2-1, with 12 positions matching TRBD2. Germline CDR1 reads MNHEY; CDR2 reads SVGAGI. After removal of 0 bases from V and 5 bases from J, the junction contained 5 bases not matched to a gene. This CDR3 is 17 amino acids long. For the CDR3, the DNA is TGTGCCAGCAGTTACTCGTTACTAGCGGGGGGCCACAATGAGCAGTTCTTC. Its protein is CASSYSLLAGGHNEQFF.

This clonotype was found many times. CDR3 amino acids: CASSSGTGGNQPQHF. CDR3 sequence (DNA): TGTGCCAGCAGCTCTGGGACAGGGGGAAATCAGCCCCAGCATTTT. The chain is built from TRBV5-4 and TRBJ1-5; 11 bases align to TRBD1. This CDR3 has 15 amino acids. CDR1 is SGHNT and CDR2 is YYREEE in the germline V gene (reference sequence). V shed 3 bases, J shed 4 bases, and the junction held 3 bases outside the gene matches.

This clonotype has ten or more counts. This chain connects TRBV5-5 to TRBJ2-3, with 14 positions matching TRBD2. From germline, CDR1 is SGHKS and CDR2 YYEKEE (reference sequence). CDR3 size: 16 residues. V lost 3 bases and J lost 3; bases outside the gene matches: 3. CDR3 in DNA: TGTGCCAGCAGCTCCTGGACTAGCGGGGGGACAGATACGCAGTATTTT. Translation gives CASSSWTSGGTDTQYF.

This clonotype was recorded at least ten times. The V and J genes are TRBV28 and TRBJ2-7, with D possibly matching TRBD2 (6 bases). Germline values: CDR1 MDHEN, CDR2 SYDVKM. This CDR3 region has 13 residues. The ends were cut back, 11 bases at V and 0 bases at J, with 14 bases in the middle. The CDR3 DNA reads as TGTGCCGCTTGGAGGGACGGCTCCTACGAGCAGTACTTC. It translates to CAAWRDGSYEQYF.